This T cell receptor beta chain was retrieved from a study of regulatory T cells in long-lasting Graves disease. The time point here: persistent/refractory GD, antithyroid drugs over 5 years with positive TRAb. There was RNA extracted from PBMCs, and the TCR library was made from it. This clonotype was detected only once. Sequencing libraries for TCR beta were prepared with iRepertoire HTBI primers and Arm-PCR of CDR3 regions. TCRdb analysed the multiplex PCR reads with MiXCR anew, one entry per CDR3 protein. In the table there are 500,000 to 700,000 distinct CDR3 sequences, approximately 29% of which are singletons. This CDR3 has 15 residues. The germline gives CDR1 SGHTA, CDR2 FQGTGA. With 5 bases removed from V and 5 bases from J, the gap between germline ends came to 19 bases.

The J gene is TRBJ2-7, the V gene TRBV7-3; D is possibly TRBD2 (5 bases). The clonotype comes from a female donor with Graves disease. Sample: peripheral blood mononuclear cells (PBMCs), taken when the disease was refractory, from a patient treated with antithyroid drugs. The CDR3 DNA reads TGTGCCAGCAGCGCCCAACTAGAGTCGGTGAACGAGCAGTACTTC. This translates into CASSAQLESVNEQYF.